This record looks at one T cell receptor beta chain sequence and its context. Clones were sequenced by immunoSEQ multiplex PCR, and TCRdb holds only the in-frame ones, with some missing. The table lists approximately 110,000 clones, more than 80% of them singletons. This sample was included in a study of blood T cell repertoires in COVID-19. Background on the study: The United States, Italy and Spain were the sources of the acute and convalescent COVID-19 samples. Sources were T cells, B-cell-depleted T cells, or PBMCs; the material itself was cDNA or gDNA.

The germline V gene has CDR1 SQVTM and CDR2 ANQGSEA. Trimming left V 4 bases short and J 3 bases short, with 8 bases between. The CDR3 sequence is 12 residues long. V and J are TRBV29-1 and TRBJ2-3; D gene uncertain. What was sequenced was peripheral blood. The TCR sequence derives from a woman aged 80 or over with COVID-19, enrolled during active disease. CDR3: CSVVKATDTQYF. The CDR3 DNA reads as TGCAGCGTTGTTAAAGCTACAGATACGCAGTATTTT.